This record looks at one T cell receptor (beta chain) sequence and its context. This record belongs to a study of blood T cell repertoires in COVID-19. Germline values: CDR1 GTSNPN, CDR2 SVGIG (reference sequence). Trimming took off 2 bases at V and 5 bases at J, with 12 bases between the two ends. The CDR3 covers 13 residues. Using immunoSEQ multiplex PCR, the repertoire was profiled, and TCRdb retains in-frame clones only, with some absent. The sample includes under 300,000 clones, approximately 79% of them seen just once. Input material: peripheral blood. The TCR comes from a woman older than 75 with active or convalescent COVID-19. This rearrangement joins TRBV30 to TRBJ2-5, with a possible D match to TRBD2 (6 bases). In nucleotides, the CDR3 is TGTGCCTGGAGTTCCGGACGGGGGGAGACCCAGTACTTC. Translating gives CAWSSGRGETQYF.